This is a list of T cell receptor beta chains from one sample in a study of CD8 T cells in Susac syndrome. Each CDR3 protein gets one entry after TCRdb re-called the immunoSEQ multiplex PCR reads with MiXCR. Counted here are 69,000 or so distinct CDR3 sequences, around 93% occurring once; the ten biggest clones make up roughly 0.22%. What was sequenced was CD8+ T cells from PBMCs. These receptor sequences come from a human donor in good health. The CDR3 runs from the conserved cysteine through the conserved F or W. The D gene is left open where the match is weak. Clone size appears in some rows only: once, few, many, or a class for an expanded clone.

j_gene | v_gene | abundance | d_gene | CDR3nt | CDR3aa
TRBJ2-7 | TRBV4-1 | . | TRBD1 | TGCGCCAGCAGCCAAGCCGGGGACAGCTCCTACGAGCAGTACTTC | CASSQAGDSSYEQYF
TRBJ2-6 | TRBV7-3 | . | . | TGTGCCAGCAGCTTATCGGGGGGCGGAAGGTCTGGGGCCAACGTCCTGACTTTC | CASSLSGGGRSGANVLTF
TRBJ1-5 | TRBV9 | . | . | TGTGCCAGCAGCAGCGGATTCTCAGGGATTCAGCCCCAGCATTTT | CASSSGFSGIQPQHF
TRBJ1-1 | TRBV3-1 | . | . | TGTGCCAGCAGCGGACAGTGGACGAACACTGAAGCTTTCTTT | CASSGQWTNTEAFF
TRBJ1-3 | TRBV29-1 | . | . | TGCAGCCCCCTTTCGCGACGTTCTGGAAACACCATATATTTT | CSPLSRRSGNTIYF
TRBJ2-3 | TRBV5-1 | . | TRBD1 | TGCGCCAGCAGCCCCCTGAGTATGGACAGGGGACTCACAGATACGCAGTATTTT | CASSPLSMDRGLTDTQYF
TRBJ1-2 | TRBV20-1 | once | . | TGCAGTGCTAGACCCCCCTCTAACTATGGCTACACCTTC | CSARPPSNYGYTF
TRBJ1-1 | TRBV4-1 | . | . | TGCGCCAGCAGCTCCGCACCCGGCTGGGAGGACACTGAAGCTTTCTTT | CASSSAPGWEDTEAFF
TRBJ2-1 | TRBV14 | . | . | TGTGCCAGCAGCCAAGATTTCCGGCTCCGCAGCGATGAGCAGTTCTTC | CASSQDFRLRSDEQFF
TRBJ1-5 | TRBV19 | . | . | TGTGCCAGTAGTATAGTTCCCTATCAGCCCCAGCATTTT | CASSIVPYQPQHF
TRBJ1-1 | TRBV29-1 | . | . | TGCAGCGTTGGCTTAATGTTGGCTGAAGCTTTCTTT | CSVGLMLAEAFF
TRBJ2-5 | TRBV3-1 | . | . | TGTGCCAGCAGCCATATCGATTGGGGGGAAGAGACCCAGTACTTC | CASSHIDWGEETQYF
TRBJ2-7 | TRBV7-9 | . | . | TGTGCCAGCAGCCCAGCCCGTATGGGAATCCGGACCTACGAGCAGTACTTC | CASSPARMGIRTYEQYF
TRBJ2-5 | TRBV6-2/TRBV6-3 | . | . | TGTGCCAGCAGTTACGGGCTAGCGTTGGAGACCCAGTACTTC | CASSYGLALETQYF
TRBJ2-1 | TRBV7-9 | . | TRBD2 | TGTGCCAGCAGCCCTAGCGGGGGGAGGGACAATGAGCAGTTCTTC | CASSPSGGRDNEQFF
TRBJ1-2 | TRBV3-1 | . | . | TGTGCCAGCAGCCAACCCTGGGAGGGTCCCTATGGCTACACCTTC | CASSQPWEGPYGYTF
TRBJ2-7 | TRBV29-1 | . | TRBD1 | TGCAGCGTCAGGGGGTATGACCTCTACGAGCAGTACTTC | CSVRGYDLYEQYF
TRBJ2-2 | TRBV28 | . | . | TGTGCCAGCAGGCCGCTCGATTTAACCGGGGAGCTGTTTTTT | CASRPLDLTGELFF
TRBJ1-1 | TRBV9 | . | TRBD1 | TGTGCCAGCAGCTTTTCCTCCGGGACAGGGGAATTCACTGAAGCTTTCTTT | CASSFSSGTGEFTEAFF
TRBJ2-3 | TRBV27 | . | . | TGTGCCAGCAGTTCTGGTGGGGGGGGCCGGGATACGCAGTATTTT | CASSSGGGGRDTQYF
TRBJ2-5 | TRBV27 | . | . | TGTGCCAGCAGTTTGCGAAAAACGTACCAAGAGACCCAGTACTTC | CASSLRKTYQETQYF
TRBJ2-7 | TRBV28 | . | . | TGTGCCAGCAGTTTATCCCAAAACGAGCAGTACTTC | CASSLSQNEQYF
TRBJ2-6 | TRBV5-1 | . | . | TGCGCCAGCAGCTACAGGACCGCTGGGGCCAACGTCCTGACTTTC | CASSYRTAGANVLTF
TRBJ1-3 | TRBV27 | . | . | TGTGCCAGCTCCGGTGTATCCTCTGGAAACACCATATATTTT | CASSGVSSGNTIYF
TRBJ2-5 | TRBV3-1 | . | . | TGTGCCAGCAGCTGGATTAGCACACAAGAGACCCAGTACTTC | CASSWISTQETQYF
TRBJ2-7 | TRBV4-1 | . | TRBD2 | TGCGCCAGCAGCCAACCAGCGGGGGGCTACGAGCAGTACTTC | CASSQPAGGYEQYF
TRBJ2-5 | TRBV30 | . | . | TGTGCCTGGGACCTAAGCAACTCCGGGGGGACCCAGTACTTC | CAWDLSNSGGTQYF
TRBJ1-1 | TRBV20-1 | . | TRBD1 | TGCAGTGCTAGAGACGACAGGGAAGGAACTGAAGCTTTCTTT | CSARDDREGTEAFF
TRBJ2-7 | TRBV7-9 | . | . | TGTGCCAGCAGCTTATGGGAGTATCCCTACGAGCAGTACTTC | CASSLWEYPYEQYF
TRBJ1-5 | TRBV5-1 | . | . | TGCGCCAGCAGCTTAGGCAGAGATCAGCCCCAGCATTTT | CASSLGRDQPQHF
TRBJ1-1 | TRBV5-1 | . | . | TGCGCCAGCAGCTTCCGGGGTACGGGCACTGAAGCTTTCTTT | CASSFRGTGTEAFF
TRBJ1-1 | TRBV6-2/TRBV6-3 | . | . | TGTGCCAGCAGTTACGAAGGGGAGAACACTGAAGCTTTCTTT | CASSYEGENTEAFF
TRBJ1-2 | TRBV7-8 | . | . | TGTGCCAGCAGCTTAGCTTCACGGGGCATTCCCTATGGCTACACCTTC | CASSLASRGIPYGYTF
TRBJ2-7 | TRBV7-9 | . | . | TGTGCCAGCAGCCTCCTTGGGGAGCAGCCAGACTACGAGCAGTACTTC | CASSLLGEQPDYEQYF
TRBJ1-5 | TRBV28 | . | . | TGTGCCAGCAATCGGGTTGGGGGCAATCAGCCCCAGCATTTT | CASNRVGGNQPQHF
TRBJ2-1 | TRBV9 | . | . | TGTGCCAGCACCTTAGGGGGCGGGGGCGCCTACAATGAGCAGTTCTTC | CASTLGGGGAYNEQFF
TRBJ2-1 | TRBV12-3/TRBV12-4 | . | TRBD2 | TGTGCCAGCAGTTTACTAGCGGGGTCCTACAATGAGCAGTTCTTC | CASSLLAGSYNEQFF
TRBJ2-3 | TRBV13 | once | . | TGTGCCAGCAGCTTAACCTCGTGGGATACGCAGTATTTT | CASSLTSWDTQYF
TRBJ1-2 | TRBV29-1 | . | . | TGCAGCGTAACCGGTGGGTTTAACTATGGCTACACCTTC | CSVTGGFNYGYTF
TRBJ1-5 | TRBV28 | . | TRBD1 | TGTGCCAGCAGGTTTCTGGAGGGGACAGCACATCAGCCCCAGCATTTT | CASRFLEGTAHQPQHF
TRBJ1-4 | TRBV9 | once | . | TGTGCCAGCAGCCCTAGATGGGACGACGCAAAACTGTTTTTT | CASSPRWDDAKLFF
TRBJ1-2 | TRBV7-9 | . | . | TGTGCCAGCAGCCCCGTGGGGGGTCGCGGCTACACCTTC | CASSPVGGRGYTF
TRBJ1-1 | TRBV13 | . | . | TGTGCCAGCAGCAGCCGGGACACCAACACTGAAGCTTTCTTT | CASSSRDTNTEAFF
TRBJ1-2 | TRBV14 | . | . | TGTGCCAGCAGCCAAGATCCGGGCCGCAAACTCTATGGCTACACCTTC | CASSQDPGRKLYGYTF
TRBJ2-1 | TRBV19 | . | . | TGTGCCAGTATGAAGCCGACGGAGTCCTACAATGAGCAGTTCTTC | CASMKPTESYNEQFF
TRBJ1-3 | TRBV3-1 | . | . | TGTGCCAGCAGCGGGACTCCCGTCTCTGGAAACACCATATATTTT | CASSGTPVSGNTIYF